This T cell receptor beta chain derives from a study of early T cells in non-severe SARS-CoV-2 infection. Study overall: The study sequenced bulk RNA from unsorted whole blood, with chains unpaired.

Ten or more counts support this clonotype. Its antigen is unidentified. General study points: Matching against VDJdb likely underestimated virus-specific expansions, favoring anti-spike CD8.

From the 5' RACE reads, TCRdb called clonotypes with MiXCR, one entry per CDR3 protein. The table lists some 54,000 distinct CDR3 sequences, roughly a tenth of them singletons. Sequencing was performed on whole blood. The sequence was collected from an adult who was a healthcare worker with PCR-confirmed SARS-CoV-2 infection or an uninfected control (not recorded which).

This chain's CDR3 is CASSLSSETQYF. CDR3 coding DNA: TGTGCCAGCAGTTTATCCTCAGAGACCCAGTACTTC. V is TRBV12-3 or TRBV12-4 and J is TRBJ2-5; D uncertain. V was trimmed by 2 bases and J by 4 bases, leaving 5 bases between them. This CDR3 has 12 amino acids.